This paragraph covers one TCR beta chain sequence. As yet, its antigen is unknown. This specimen belongs to a study of T cell responses to AZD1222 COVID-19 vaccine. Study-level findings and limits: Only 6 or 7 people who got AZD1222 tested seropositive at baseline. Donors were mostly white British, more females; clonal diversity possibly underestimated. All repertoire sampling was performed exclusively after the peak T cell response. A rise in Spike-specific TCR breadth and depth followed two AZD1222 doses.

TCRdb keeps only in-frame clones here, not all; method: immunoSEQ multiplex PCR. The sample carries 140,000 to 150,000 clones, 92% recorded once. Specimen: peripheral blood, collected on day 0 of AZD1222 vaccination. The source is an adult in good health.

In DNA, the CDR3 is TGTGCCAGCAGCGTAGGGTACAGTGAGACCCAGTACTTC. Translated, it gives CASSVGYSETQYF. V and J are TRBV9 and TRBJ2-5; D is ambiguous. With 0 bases removed from V and 5 bases from J, the gap between germline ends came to 8 bases. CDR1 is SGDLS, CDR2 YYNGEE, per germline. CDR3 length equals 13 residues.